The 18 T cell receptor beta chains below all came from one sample that was sequenced in a study of shared clonotypes between healthy human individuals. Data came from immunoSEQ multiplex PCR; TCRdb stores just in-frame clones and leaves some out. The sample yields a few hundred thousand clones, more than 95% seen once. Sequencing was done on a sample of naive CD4+ T cells sorted from blood. The subset is: CD45RA+ positively selected. Every receptor here comes from a woman in her thirties in good health.

The rearrangement links TRBV6-1 to TRBJ2-5, with 7 bases lining up with TRBD1. CDR3 length equals 15 residues. CDR1 and CDR2 (germline): MNHNS, SASEGT. The V and J ends lost 6 bases and 2 bases, in that order; junction bases with no gene match: 9. In DNA, the CDR3 is TGTGCCAGCAGCAAAGACAGGGCCCGTCAAGAGACCCAGTACTTC. It yields the protein CASSKDRARQETQYF.

This chain uses TRBV11-2 with TRBJ2-7, with 11 bases fitting TRBD2. This CDR3 comprises 16 residues. Trimming cost V 5 bases and J 1 base; bases outside gene matches: 7. CDR1 is SGHAT, CDR2 FQNNGV, per germline. Here the CDR3 DNA reads TGTGCCAGCAGCAGGGGACTAGCGGTTATTTCCTACGAGCAGTACTTC. Translated: CASSRGLAVISYEQYF. The full variable domain, with the rest looked up from reference TRBV11-2 and TRBJ2-7, is EAGVAQSPRYKIIEKRQSVAFWCNPISGHATLYWYQQILGQGPKLLIQFQNNGVVDDSQLPKDRFSAERLKGVDSTLKIQPAKLEDSAVYLCASSRGLAVISYEQYFGPGTRLTVT.

The chain couples TRBV11-3 to TRBJ2-7; TRBD1 might be the D (5 bases). CDR1 SGHNT and CDR2 YENEEA come from the germline V gene. Trimming removed 1 base at V and 3 bases at J, with 7 bases between. The CDR3 length is 13 residues. Written as DNA, the CDR3 is TGTGCCAGCAGCTTAGGCAGGGACTACGAGCAGTACTTC. Translation: CASSLGRDYEQYF.

The rearrangement links TRBV11-2 to TRBJ1-2; D unresolved. Per germline, CDR1 SGHAT and CDR2 FQNNGV. The V end lost 5 bases, the J end lost 4 bases, and 23 bases lay between the germline ends. The CDR3 extends over 17 amino acids. The CDR3: CASSPISQTEKFYGYTF. The DNA for the CDR3 is TGTGCCAGCAGCCCCATCAGCCAAACAGAGAAGTTCTATGGCTACACCTTC.

J is TRBJ2-1 and V is TRBV5-1; a weak D match, TRBD2 (5 bases). V was clipped by 0 bases and J by 0 bases, with 16 bases between them. The V gene's germline CDR1 is SGHRS and CDR2 YFSETQ. This CDR3 region has 18 residues. The CDR3: CASSLGSGRRLSYNEQFF. The CDR3 DNA follows: TGCGCCAGCAGCTTGGGGAGCGGCCGGAGGCTCTCCTACAATGAGCAGTTCTTC.

The chain carries TRBV5-4 and TRBJ2-3; TRBD2 matches 10 bases. The V gene's germline CDR1 is SGHNT and CDR2 YYREEE (reference sequence). The CDR3 length is 16 residues. V trimming: 5 bases; J trimming: 3 bases; junction bases outside the gene matches: 9. CDR3 sequence: CASRKIAGGGTDTQYF. In DNA form, the CDR3 reads TGTGCCAGCAGGAAAATAGCGGGAGGCGGGACAGATACGCAGTATTTT.

The J gene is TRBJ2-1, the V gene TRBV11-3, with a possible D match to TRBD1 (6 bases). The CDR3 extends over 14 amino acids. V was shortened by 4 bases and J by 7 bases, with 14 bases between the two germline ends. Germline values: CDR1 SGHNT, CDR2 YENEEA. The CDR3 sequence: CASSSGQMSNEQFF. Written as DNA, the CDR3 is TGTGCCAGCAGCTCCGGACAGATGTCAAATGAGCAGTTCTTC.

The rearrangement joins TRBV28 to TRBJ1-2; 7 bases fit TRBD1. V trimming: 6 bases; J trimming: 4 bases; junction bases outside the gene matches: 5. Germline V gives CDR1 MDHEN, CDR2 SYDVKM. The CDR3 has 13 residues. The CDR3 coding sequence is TGTGCCAGCAGAAAGGACAGGAGCTATGGCTACACCTTC. Translating it yields CASRKDRSYGYTF.

The chain couples TRBV19 to TRBJ2-7, with TRBD2 as a possible D gene (6 bases). V was pared by 2 bases and J by 2 bases, with 19 bases between. CDR1 LNHDA and CDR2 SQIVND come from the germline V gene (reference sequence). This CDR3 is built from 17 residues. The DNA for the CDR3 is TGTGCCAGTAGTATACCGGGAGCGGCCTCGTCTCCCTACGAGCAGTACTTC. Its translation is CASSIPGAASSPYEQYF.

The genes are TRBV11-2 and TRBJ2-1; D uncertain. This CDR3 spans 14 amino acids. Germline CDR1 is SGHAT and CDR2 is FQNNGV. The V end was cut by 1 base, the J end by 6 bases, with 10 bases between. The CDR3 protein is CASSLASSANEQFF. The CDR3 bases are TGTGCCAGCAGCTTAGCTAGTTCGGCCAATGAGCAGTTCTTC.

The V gene is TRBV19, the J gene TRBJ1-5; D call uncertain. CDR3 length: 14 residues. Deletions cut 4 bases from V and 7 bases from J, with 14 bases between. In germline, CDR1 is LNHDA, CDR2 SQIVND (reference sequence). DNA of the CDR3: TGTGCCAGTAGTAATCCTTGGAGGCAACAGCCCCAGCATTTT. Protein: CASSNPWRQQPQHF. Full variable domain (rest looked up from reference TRBV19 and TRBJ1-5): DGGITQSPKYLFRKEGQNVTLSCEQNLNHDAMYWYRQDPGQGLRLIYYSQIVNDFQKGDIAEGYSVSREKKESFPLTVTSAQKNPTAFYLCASSNPWRQQPQHFGDGTRLSIL.

The chain is built from TRBV15 and TRBJ2-3; 9 bases are a match to TRBD2. V was pared by 0 bases and J by 2 bases, with 3 bases of the junction left unmatched. The CDR3 sequence is 16 residues long. The germline gives CDR1 LNHNV, CDR2 YYDKDF (reference sequence). Written as DNA, the CDR3 is TGTGCCACCAGCAGAGATCCGGGACTAGCCACAGATACGCAGTATTTT. Its translation is CATSRDPGLATDTQYF.

The V and J genes are TRBV28 and TRBJ1-5; D unclear. V was trimmed by 2 bases and J by 6 bases, leaving 11 bases between them. The CDR3 extends over 14 amino acids. CDR1 is MDHEN, CDR2 SYDVKM, per germline. The CDR3 loop is CASSLEGSSQPQHF. CDR3 coding DNA: TGTGCCAGCAGTTTAGAGGGTTCCAGTCAGCCCCAGCATTTT.

The chain has TRBV7-9 and TRBJ2-6; D is unclear. In germline, CDR1 is SEHNR, CDR2 FQNEAQ (reference sequence). The CDR3 covers 15 residues. With 5 bases removed from V and 1 base from J, the gap between germline ends came to 9 bases. CDR3 sequence (DNA): TGTGCCAGCAGCCTTGGGGTTTCTGGGGCCAACGTCCTGACTTTC. Its translation: CASSLGVSGANVLTF.

V is TRBV28 and J is TRBJ1-3; 8 nucleotides align to TRBD1. The CDR3 covers 15 residues. CDR1 is MDHEN and CDR2 is SYDVKM in the germline V gene. The trim removed 6 bases at V and 10 bases at J, leaving 14 bases unmatched. CDR3 amino acids: CASRSGQGEFGTIYF. CDR3 DNA: TGTGCCAGCAGATCCGGACAGGGCGAGTTCGGGACCATATATTTT.

This chain links TRBV27 with TRBJ2-3, with D unclear. This CDR3 contains 16 residues. V lost 5 bases and J lost 3, with 18 bases in between. The germline CDR1 and CDR2 sequences are MNHEY and SMNVEV (reference sequence). The CDR3 reads CASSGVFAELTDTQYF. Written as DNA, the CDR3 is TGTGCCAGCAGTGGCGTCTTTGCGGAACTTACAGATACGCAGTATTTT.

The chain couples TRBV28 to TRBJ1-5, with unresolved D. The V gene's germline CDR1 is MDHEN and CDR2 SYDVKM. V lost 5 bases and J lost 1, with 9 bases in between. The CDR3 length is 14 residues. The CDR3: CASSIGRSNQPQHF. The CDR3 DNA sequence: TGTGCCAGCAGTATCGGGAGGAGCAATCAGCCCCAGCATTTT.

This chain joins TRBV9 and TRBJ2-1; 10 bases agree with TRBD2. Germline CDR1 reads SGDLS; CDR2 reads YYNGEE. The V and J ends lost 4 bases and 10 bases, in that order; junction bases with no gene match: 14. The CDR3 has 16 amino acids. The chain's CDR3 is CASSPISGRLLKEQFF. The DNA for the CDR3 is TGTGCCAGCAGCCCAATTAGCGGGAGGCTGCTTAAGGAGCAGTTCTTC.